Shown below are 21 T cell receptor beta chains from a single sample sequenced in a study of CD8 T cells in ankylosing spondylitis. TCRdb redid the calling of the 5' RACE reads with MiXCR, one entry per CDR3 protein. The profile shows 85,000 to 100,000 distinct CDR3 sequences, almost 8.5% of them singletons. The sample consisted of blood, either unsorted or a sorted T cell fraction (not recorded which). The receptors come from a male donor with ankylosing spondylitis or in good health (not recorded which).

This clonotype has at least ten counts. The chain carries TRBV30 and TRBJ1-1; D possibly corresponds to TRBD1 (5 bases). The V gene lost 3 bases and the J gene lost 2 bases, with 10 bases spanning the gap. Germline CDR1 and CDR2: GTSNPN and SVGIG (reference sequence). This CDR3 has 13 amino acids. The CDR3 coding sequence is TGTGCCTGGAGGCGGGGACCAAACACTGAAGCTTTCTTT. Amino acids: CAWRRGPNTEAFF.

There are many counts of this clonotype. The chain carries TRBV2 and TRBJ2-5; 12 bases agree with TRBD1. The CDR3 has 14 amino acids. The ends lost 6 bases at V and 4 bases at J; junction bases unmatched: 3. Germline CDR1 reads SNHLY; CDR2 reads FYNNEI. The CDR3 DNA sequence: TGTGCCAGCAGGGGACAGGGGGCGAGAGAGACCCAGTACTTC. Amino acid sequence: CASRGQGARETQYF.

This clonotype was counted ten times or more. The chain carries TRBV9 and TRBJ2-5; TRBD1 aligns across 10 bases. The J segment lost 2 bases and the V segment lost 4 bases, leaving 14 bases of the junction unmatched. CDR3 length equals 18 residues. From germline, CDR1 is SGDLS and CDR2 YYNGEE. The CDR3 protein is CASSSSPGGQGRQETQYF. CDR3 bases: TGTGCCAGCAGCTCCTCCCCGGGGGGACAGGGGCGGCAAGAGACCCAGTACTTC.

This clonotype occurred many times. V usage is TRBV29-1 and J usage is TRBJ2-1; weak D call: TRBD2 (5 bases). Germline loops: CDR1 SQVTM, CDR2 ANQGSEA. Trimming took off 6 bases at V and 5 bases at J, with 14 bases between the two ends. The CDR3 is 13 amino acids. In DNA, the CDR3 is TGCAGCGTAGCGGCCCTGTGGGACAATGAGCAGTTCTTC. Translating it yields CSVAALWDNEQFF.

As regards this clonotype: This may arise from a read error, as a much more abundant clone is one base away. The V and J genes are TRBV6-6 and TRBJ1-2, with 7 bases fitting TRBD1. Germline assignment: CDR1 MNHNY and CDR2 SVGAGI (reference sequence). CDR3 length equals 13 residues. The CDR3 coding sequence is TGTGTCAGCAACGGAGGACAGGACTATGGCTACACCTTC. This codes for CVSNGGQDYGYTF.

Ten or more counts support this clonotype. This rearrangement joins TRBV7-9 to TRBJ1-1; D not certain. CDR3 length: 12 residues. Germline-derived CDR1 and CDR2 are SEHNR and FQNEAQ (reference sequence). V was pared by 3 bases and J by 7 bases, with 9 bases between. The CDR3, as DNA: TGTGCCAGCAGCTTGTTCGCACGTGAAGCTTTCTTT. Translated, it gives CASSLFAREAFF.

This clonotype was recorded at least ten times. V gene TRBV9 combines with J gene TRBJ2-7; 7 bases are a match to TRBD1. Germline CDR1 is SGDLS and CDR2 is YYNGEE. V lost 3 bases, J lost 3 bases, and 9 bases stayed unmatched. The CDR3 sequence is 15 residues long. CDR3 in amino acids: CASSATGTVSYEQYF. As DNA, the CDR3 is TGTGCCAGCAGCGCCACCGGGACAGTAAGCTACGAGCAGTACTTC.

This clonotype was observed many times. This sequence joins TRBV6-2 or TRBV6-3 and TRBJ1-2, with TRBD1 as a possible D gene (6 bases). CDR1 is MNHEY, CDR2 SVGEGT, per germline. The CDR3 spans 15 residues. Between the trimmed V and J ends, which lost 6 bases and 3 bases, there was a span of 17 bases. The CDR3 DNA sequence: TGTGCCAGCAGGGACTTCAGGGGCCGCGACTATGGCTACACCTTC. Translating it yields CASRDFRGRDYGYTF.

This clonotype was picked up many times. The chain couples TRBV14 to TRBJ2-7; tentatively, D is TRBD2 (5 bases). The CDR3 consists of 14 residues. V was shortened by 1 base and J by 2 bases, with 9 bases between the two germline ends. Germline assignment: CDR1 SGHDN and CDR2 FVKESK. The chain's CDR3 is CASSQGLATYEQYF. The CDR3 DNA sequence: TGTGCCAGCAGCCAAGGCCTAGCTACCTACGAGCAGTACTTC.

At least ten counts were recorded for this clonotype. The chain has TRBV7-7 and TRBJ2-5; either TRBD1 or TRBD2 may supply D (5 bases each). Germline V lookup: CDR1 SSHAT, CDR2 FNYEAQ (reference sequence). The CDR3 runs to 14 residues. Here the CDR3 reads CGSPGQMTSETQYF. In DNA form, the CDR3 reads TGTGGTTCCCCGGGGCAGATGACTTCGGAGACCCAGTACTTC.

The chain recombines TRBV7-6 with TRBJ1-4; no firm D call. V lost 5 bases and J lost 5, with 15 bases in between. The germline gives CDR1 SGHVS, CDR2 FNYEAQ. This CDR3 has 15 residues. CDR3 nucleotides: TGTGCCAGCAGCCCCCGATTTTCCACCAATGAAAAACTGTTTTTT. It codes for CASSPRFSTNEKLFF.

This clonotype was observed at least ten times. This rearrangement joins TRBV30 to TRBJ1-1; 8 bases line up with TRBD1. Germline V gene lookup returns CDR1 GTSNPN and CDR2 SVGIG (reference sequence). V dropped 2 bases and J dropped 4; count of bases not matched to a gene: 6. The CDR3 sequence is 14 residues long. The chain's CDR3 is CAWSRLTGGTEAFF. DNA of the CDR3: TGTGCCTGGAGTCGACTCACAGGGGGCACTGAAGCTTTCTTT.

Ten or more counts support this clonotype. The chain employs TRBV12-3 or TRBV12-4 and TRBJ2-7, with unresolved D. V shed 2 bases and J shed 6 bases, with 8 bases lying between them. The length of the CDR3 is 12 residues. The CDR3 DNA sequence: TGTGCCAGCAGTTTAATATGGGCCGAGCAGTACTTC. It specifies CASSLIWAEQYF.

There are many counts of this clonotype. CDR3 DNA sequence: TGCAGTGCAGCCAGACAGGCGAGCAATCAGCCCCAGCATTTT. The encoded protein is CSAARQASNQPQHF. This chain connects TRBV20-1 to TRBJ1-5; TRBD1 might be the D (6 bases). V shed 6 bases and J shed 1 base, with 13 bases lying between them. The CDR3 runs to 14 residues. CDR1 DFQATT and CDR2 SNEGSKA come from the germline V gene (reference sequence).

This clonotype has ten or more counts. The CDR3 region has the DNA TGTGCCAGCAGCCCTAACGGCGCCGGGGTGACCCAGTACTTC. Its translation is CASSPNGAGVTQYF. J is TRBJ2-5 and V is TRBV3-1; TRBD2 might be the D (5 bases). Trimming removed 4 bases from V and 7 bases from J, with 16 bases in between. The CDR3 length is 14 residues. CDR1 is LGHDT, CDR2 YNNKEL, per germline (reference sequence).

This clonotype was seen a few times. The rearrangement joins TRBV4-3 to TRBJ2-1; D may be TRBD2 (5 bases). V was clipped by 3 bases and J by 9 bases, with 9 bases between them. Looked up from germline, CDR1 is LGHNA and CDR2 is YSLEER. The CDR3 consists of 12 residues. The CDR3 here is CASSQLRGEQFF. The DNA for the CDR3 is TGCGCCAGCAGCCAGCTCCGGGGTGAGCAGTTCTTC.

This clonotype was detected ten times or more. At one end the junction does not follow the germline gene, possibly because of a read error. The chain has TRBV7-7 and TRBJ2-1, with a weak D call TRBD2 (5 bases). CDR3 size: 15 residues. CDR1 is SSHAT and CDR2 is FNYEAQ in the germline V gene (reference sequence). In DNA form, the CDR3 reads TGTGCTAGCAGCTCCGTCCCGAGCGGATACAATGAGCAGTTCTTC. It translates to CASSSVPSGYNEQFF.

This clonotype was recorded many times. The gene calls are TRBV20-1 and TRBJ1-2, with D unresolved. CDR3 length equals 9 residues. The germline gives CDR1 DFQATT, CDR2 SNEGSKA (reference sequence). The germline V and J ends were trimmed by 3 bases and 7 bases, with 3 bases remaining between them. The CDR3 reads CSARAGYTF. CDR3 sequence (DNA): TGCAGTGCTAGGGCTGGCTACACCTTC.

The chain is built from TRBV4-1 and TRBJ1-5, with D unresolved. The CDR3 has 14 amino acids. With 4 bases removed from V and 11 bases from J, the gap between germline ends came to 18 bases. In germline, CDR1 is MGHRA, CDR2 YSYEKL. CDR3 region: CASSLGLGSVAQHF. In DNA form, the CDR3 reads TGCGCCAGCAGCCTCGGACTCGGATCGGTGGCCCAGCATTTT.

This clonotype was recorded at least ten times. This chain links TRBV20-1 with TRBJ1-1; TRBD1 matches at 10 bases. This CDR3 contains 14 residues. Germline V lookup: CDR1 DFQATT, CDR2 SNEGSKA (reference sequence). J was trimmed by 5 bases and V by 1 base; bases with no gene match: 4. CDR3 nucleotides: TGCAGTGCTAGAGGGACAGGGGGAAGGACTGAAGCTTTCTTT. Protein product: CSARGTGGRTEAFF.

In this sample, this clonotype turned up many times. The rearrangement uses TRBV15 and TRBJ2-1, with 8 bases fitting TRBD2. The CDR3 length is 16 residues. V trimming: 0 bases; J trimming: 5 bases; junction bases outside the gene matches: 6. Germline values: CDR1 LNHNV, CDR2 YYDKDF (reference sequence). CDR3 amino acids: CATSRDSSGSDNEQFF. The DNA of the CDR3 is TGTGCCACCAGCAGAGATAGCAGCGGGAGTGACAATGAGCAGTTCTTC.